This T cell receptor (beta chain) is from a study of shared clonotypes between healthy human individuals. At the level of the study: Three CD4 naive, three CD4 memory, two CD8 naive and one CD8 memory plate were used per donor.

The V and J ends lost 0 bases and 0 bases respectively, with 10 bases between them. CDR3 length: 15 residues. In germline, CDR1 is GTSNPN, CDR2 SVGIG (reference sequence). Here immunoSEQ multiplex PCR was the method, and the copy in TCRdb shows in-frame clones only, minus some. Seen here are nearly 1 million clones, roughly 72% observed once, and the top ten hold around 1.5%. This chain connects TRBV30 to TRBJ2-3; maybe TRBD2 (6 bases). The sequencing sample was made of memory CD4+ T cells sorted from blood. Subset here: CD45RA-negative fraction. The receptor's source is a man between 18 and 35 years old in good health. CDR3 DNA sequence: TGTGCCTGGAGTGTACCGGGGACTAGCACAGATACGCAGTATTTT. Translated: CAWSVPGTSTDTQYF.